One sample yielded the 18 T cell receptor beta chains listed below, sequenced in a study of radiotherapy plus CTLA-4 blockade in lung cancer. Sequenced by immunoSEQ multiplex PCR; TCRdb stores in-frame clones only, minus some. The profile covers 65,000 to 95,000 clones, with around 90% appearing a single time and roughly 0.95% taken by the ten largest. Source: peripheral blood, taken from a patient treated with radiotherapy plus ipilimumab. These receptors were obtained from a human donor with non-small cell lung cancer who had stable disease on radiotherapy plus ipilimumab.

The genes are TRBV30 and TRBJ1-5; 9 nucleotides line up with TRBD1. The CDR3 runs 15 residues. CDR1 GTSNPN and CDR2 SVGIG come from the germline V gene (reference sequence). After removal of 0 bases from V and 6 bases from J, the junction contained 6 bases not matched to a gene. CDR3 sequence reads: CAWSVPRTGVQPQHF. The CDR3 DNA follows: TGTGCCTGGAGTGTACCTAGGACAGGGGTTCAGCCCCAGCATTTT.

The gene calls are TRBV6-4 and TRBJ1-6; D is ambiguous. Germline assignment: CDR1 MRHNA and CDR2 SNTAGT. The CDR3 consists of 14 residues. Trimming removed 3 bases at V and 4 bases at J, with 7 bases between. The CDR3 loop is CASSEVPYNSPLHF. The CDR3 DNA reads TGTGCCAGCAGTGAGGTCCCGTATAATTCACCCCTCCACTTT.

The rearrangement uses TRBV30 and TRBJ2-1; 8 nucleotides align to TRBD2. Germline assignment: CDR1 GTSNPN and CDR2 SVGIG (reference sequence). V trimming: 4 bases; J trimming: 9 bases; junction bases outside the gene matches: 8. The CDR3 sequence is 13 residues long. The CDR3 DNA reads as TGTGCCTGGAACCCGGGACTAGGGGCTGAGCAGTTCTTC. Translating it yields CAWNPGLGAEQFF.

This chain links TRBV19 with TRBJ2-1, with 10 nucleotides matching TRBD1. CDR1 and CDR2 (germline): LNHDA, SQIVND (reference sequence). J lost 8 bases, V lost 6 bases, and 10 bases had no gene match. The CDR3 is made up of 15 amino acids. This CDR3 is CASRIGDRGLYEQFF. The DNA for the CDR3 is TGTGCCAGTAGGATTGGGGACAGGGGTCTCTATGAGCAGTTCTTC.

The V gene is TRBV10-1, the J gene TRBJ2-5; no clear D gene. The CDR3 has 14 amino acids. In germline, CDR1 is WNHNN, CDR2 SYGVQD (reference sequence). With 0 bases removed from V and 1 base from J, the gap between germline ends came to 6 bases. CDR3 sequence: CASSESKIQETQYF. In nucleotides, the CDR3 is TGCGCCAGCAGTGAGTCGAAGATCCAAGAGACCCAGTACTTC.

The chain is built from TRBV25-1 and TRBJ1-1; maybe TRBD1 (5 bases). The germline gives CDR1 MGHDK, CDR2 SYGVNS. CDR3 length equals 13 residues. V lost 2 bases and J 5 bases, leaving 9 bases between the germline ends. CDR3 DNA: TGTGCCAGCAGTGAAGCAGGGCGAACTGAAGCTTTCTTT. Protein product: CASSEAGRTEAFF. The full variable domain, in which reference TRBV25-1 and TRBJ1-1 provide the parts outside the CDR3, is EADIYQTPRYLVIGTGKKITLECSQTMGHDKMYWYQQDPGMELHLIHYSYGVNSTEKGDLSSESTVSRIRTEHFPLTLESARPSHTSQYLCASSEAGRTEAFFGQGTRLTVV.

The V and J genes are TRBV6-6 and TRBJ1-5; no definite D call. Germline V gene sequence: CDR1 MNHNY, CDR2 SVGAGI (reference sequence). V dropped 6 bases and J dropped 0 bases, with 6 bases sitting between them. The CDR3 totals 13 residues. CDR3 nucleotide sequence: TGTGCCAGCAGACGCGGTAGCAATCAGCCCCAGCATTTT. This codes for CASRRGSNQPQHF.

The rearrangement joins TRBV28 to TRBJ1-6; D gene unclear. Germline values: CDR1 MDHEN, CDR2 SYDVKM. V lost 5 bases and J 10 bases, leaving 6 bases between the germline ends. The CDR3 extends over 11 amino acids. In DNA form, the CDR3 reads TGTGCCAGCAGTGACACCTCACCCCTCCACTTT. Amino acid sequence: CASSDTSPLHF.

The V gene is TRBV19, the J gene TRBJ2-4, with 12 bases fitting TRBD2. V lost 3 bases to trimming and J lost 3 bases; unmatched junction nucleotides: 12. CDR3 size: 19 residues. Germline CDR1 is LNHDA and CDR2 is SQIVND (reference sequence). CDR3 DNA: TGTGCCAGTAGTATCTCTCCTAGCGGGAGGGCCGTGGTCAAAAACATTCAGTACTTC. It yields the protein CASSISPSGRAVVKNIQYF.

The rearrangement links TRBV19 to TRBJ1-6, with D hard to call. V was clipped by 8 bases and J by 8 bases, with 13 bases between them. This CDR3 contains 13 residues. Germline values: CDR1 LNHDA, CDR2 SQIVND (reference sequence). The CDR3: CASAPKRDSPLHF. The CDR3 DNA reads as TGTGCCAGTGCACCCAAAAGGGATTCACCCCTCCACTTT.

The chain is built from TRBV5-1 and TRBJ2-2; possibly TRBD1 or TRBD2 for D (5 bases each). The CDR3 consists of 12 residues. Trimming cost V 5 bases and J 6 bases, with 8 bases left between them. The germline CDR1 and CDR2 sequences are SGHRS and YFSETQ. DNA of the CDR3: TGCGCCAGCAGTGAGGGGCCCGGGGAGCTGTTTTTT. It codes for CASSEGPGELFF.

The chain carries TRBV10-2 and TRBJ2-7; D is perhaps TRBD2 (5 bases). Trimming removed 7 bases from V and 5 bases from J, with 18 bases in between. The CDR3 is 14 amino acids. Germline-derived CDR1 and CDR2 are WSHSY and SAAADI. The CDR3 bases are TGCGCCAGCATCCCGGAGGTCGGATATGACGAGCAGTACTTC. It encodes CASIPEVGYDEQYF.

The chain joins TRBV6-6 to TRBJ1-1, with TRBD1 identical over 8 bases. V shed 6 bases, J shed 4 bases, and the junction held 4 bases outside the gene matches. CDR3 length: 13 amino acids. In germline, CDR1 is MNHNY, CDR2 SVGAGI (reference sequence). CDR3: CASSVTGGTEAFF. The CDR3 bases are TGTGCCAGCAGCGTAACAGGGGGCACTGAAGCTTTCTTT.

CDR3 loop: CASSHPGEGYEQFF. The CDR3 DNA reads TGCGCCAGCAGCCATCCGGGAGAGGGTTATGAGCAGTTCTTC. V usage is TRBV4-1 and J usage is TRBJ2-1; D might be TRBD2 (6 bases). Per the germline V gene, CDR1 is MGHRA and CDR2 is YSYEKL. Trimming took off 3 bases at V and 8 bases at J, with 14 bases between the two ends. The CDR3 loop spans 14 amino acids.

The genes are TRBV11-2 and TRBJ1-4, with D maybe TRBD1 (6 bases). Trimming took 7 bases from V and 8 from J, leaving 14 bases between them. The V gene's germline CDR1 is SGHAT and CDR2 FQNNGV. This CDR3 has 13 residues. CDR3 in amino acids: CASTIGTSEKLFF. CDR3 DNA: TGTGCCAGCACCATCGGGACATCCGAAAAACTGTTTTTT. Supplemented by reference TRBV11-2 and TRBJ1-4, the full variable domain reads EAGVAQSPRYKIIEKRQSVAFWCNPISGHATLYWYQQILGQGPKLLIQFQNNGVVDDSQLPKDRFSAERLKGVDSTLKIQPAKLEDSAVYLCASTIGTSEKLFFGSGTQLSVL.

The chain links TRBV19 to TRBJ1-6; D is unclear. The V gene's germline CDR1 is LNHDA and CDR2 SQIVND (reference sequence). The CDR3 is 13 residues long. Trimming took 4 bases from V and 7 from J, leaving 8 bases between them. CDR3 region: CASSRMENSPLHF. DNA of the CDR3: TGTGCCAGTAGTAGGATGGAGAATTCACCCCTCCACTTT.

J is TRBJ1-6 and V is TRBV7-9; D possibly corresponds to TRBD1 (5 bases). Germline V gives CDR1 SEHNR, CDR2 FQNEAQ (reference sequence). V gave up 4 bases and J gave up 10 bases, with 14 bases separating them. This CDR3 has 14 amino acids. CDR3 DNA sequence: TGTGCCAGCAGCTACCTGGCAGGGAGATCACCCCTCCACTTT. As protein: CASSYLAGRSPLHF.

This chain joins TRBV18 and TRBJ1-1; 11 bases fit TRBD1. In germline, CDR1 is KGHSH, CDR2 LQKENI. The CDR3 has 18 amino acids. With 1 base clipped from V and 1 base from J, the junction kept 8 bases outside the gene matches. CDR3 in amino acids: CASSPLGQGASRNTEAFF. Written as DNA, the CDR3 is TGTGCCAGCTCACCACTCGGACAGGGGGCGTCGAGGAACACTGAAGCTTTCTTT.